The rows below give T cell receptor beta chains drawn from one sample of a study of molecular identifiers for immune sequencing clone quantification. Using its own MiXCR run on the PCR reads, TCRdb lists one record per CDR3 protein. The sample holds roughly 97,000 distinct CDR3 sequences, roughly a quarter seen once. The sequenced sample was naive CD8+ T cells from blood, with Jurkat cell RNA spiked in. These receptors all come from a human donor in good health. Some libraries in this study had Jurkat cell RNA spiked in. Each CDR3 is given with its conserved first and last residue. Each record gives: V gene, clone size, J gene, D gene, CDR3 protein, CDR3 DNA. The D gene is left open where the match is weak. Clone size is given for some rows only: seen once, a few or many times, or a class if the clone is expanded.

TRBV7-8,many,TRBJ1-1,NA,CASSPPGGAHTEAFF,TGTGCCAGCAGCCCCCCGGGGGGGGCCCACACTGAAGCTTTCTTT
TRBV27,NA,TRBJ1-2,NA,CATSPRGGGPGYTF,TGTGCCACCAGTCCCCGGGGGGGGGGGCCCGGCTACACCTTC
TRBV19,NA,TRBJ1-5,NA,CASSRGVGNQPQHF,TGTGCCAGTAGTAGGGGGGTTGGCAATCAGCCCCAGCATTTT
TRBV3-1,few,TRBJ1-4,TRBD1,CASSQQYQGASNEKLFF,TGTGCCAGCAGCCAACAATATCAGGGGGCGTCTAATGAAAAACTGTTTTTT
TRBV4-1,many,TRBJ1-1,NA,CASSGRGTEAFF,TGCGCCAGCAGCGGGCGTGGGACTGAAGCTTTCTTT
TRBV10-1,many,TRBJ2-7,TRBD2,CASSETSGSYEQYF,TGCGCCAGCAGTGAAACTAGCGGCTCCTACGAGCAGTACTTC
TRBV7-9,few,TRBJ2-1,TRBD2,CASSVGLADSEFF,TGTGCCAGCAGCGTGGGACTAGCGGACTCTGAGTTCTTC
TRBV5-6,few,TRBJ2-1,NA,CASSLGAGMNNEQFF,TGTGCCAGCAGCTTGGGGGCAGGGATGAACAATGAGCAGTTCTTC
TRBV7-9,many,TRBJ2-3,NA,CASSINPLSDTQYF,TGTGCCAGCAGCATCAACCCTCTGTCAGATACGCAGTATTTT
TRBV28,few,TRBJ2-1,TRBD2,CASSLSREGVNEQFF,TGTGCCAGCAGTTTATCCCGGGAGGGTGTTAATGAGCAGTTCTTC
TRBV4-1,few,TRBJ2-5,TRBD1,CASSARQGEETQYF,TGCGCCAGCAGCGCCCGACAGGGGGAAGAGACCCAGTACTTC
TRBV28,many,TRBJ2-7,NA,CASSRRVPINEQYF,TGTGCCAGCAGCCGAAGGGTACCCATCAACGAGCAGTACTTC
TRBV27,many,TRBJ1-2,NA,CASSLRGEGYGYTF,TGTGCCAGCAGTTTAAGAGGGGAGGGCTATGGCTACACCTTC
TRBV12-3/TRBV12-4,many,TRBJ1-2,TRBD1,CASSGQGKYYGYTF,TGTGCCAGCAGCGGACAGGGAAAGTACTATGGCTACACCTTC
TRBV20-1,many,TRBJ1-2,TRBD1,CSARDLDRDGYTF,TGCAGTGCTAGAGATTTAGACAGGGACGGCTACACCTTC
TRBV7-2,many,TRBJ2-7,TRBD1,CASSPGQGPSYEQYF,TGTGCCAGCAGCCCGGGACAGGGGCCTTCCTACGAGCAGTACTTC
TRBV5-1,many,TRBJ2-3,TRBD2,CASSSRLAGLTDTQYF,TGCGCCAGCAGCTCCCGACTAGCGGGGTTGACAGATACGCAGTATTTT
TRBV6-1,many,TRBJ2-7,NA,CASPGQSSYEQYF,TGTGCCAGCCCCGGACAGAGCTCCTACGAGCAGTACTTC
TRBV4-1,NA,TRBJ1-6,NA,CASSPGWGAGSPLHF,TGCGCCAGCAGCCCAGGGTGGGGGGCAGGTTCACCCCTCCACTTT
TRBV19,NA,TRBJ2-1,NA,CASSPGPGSYNEQFF,TGTGCCAGTAGTCCGGGCCCTGGTTCCTACAATGAGCAGTTCTTC
TRBV12-3/TRBV12-4,many,TRBJ2-6,NA,CASSLTRVSGANVLTF,TGTGCCAGCAGCCTTACCAGAGTTTCTGGGGCCAACGTCCTGACTTTC
TRBV29-1,many,TRBJ2-5,TRBD1,CSVAALDRAGQDTQYF,TGCAGCGTTGCCGCTTTGGACAGGGCCGGCCAGGATACCCAGTACTTC
TRBV9,many,TRBJ1-3,TRBD1,CASSVGWDRGLGNTIYF,TGTGCCAGCAGCGTAGGATGGGACAGGGGTCTTGGAAACACCATATATTTT
TRBV29-1,many,TRBJ2-2,NA,CSVRKNPTGELFF,TGCAGCGTTAGAAAGAATCCGACCGGGGAGCTGTTTTTT
TRBV5-1,many,TRBJ2-1,NA,CASSNSAPEQFF,TGCGCCTCCAGCAATAGTGCCCCCGAGCAGTTCTTC
TRBV5-5,many,TRBJ2-7,NA,CASSLGQGMYEQYF,TGTGCCAGCAGCTTGGGGCAGGGAATGTACGAGCAGTACTTC
TRBV4-3,few,TRBJ2-7,NA,CASSQQGGSYEQYF,TGCGCCAGCAGCCAGCAGGGGGGTTCCTACGAGCAGTACTTC
TRBV19,many,TRBJ2-1,TRBD2,CASSRGTRGLNEQFF,TGTGCCAGTAGTAGGGGGACTAGGGGGTTGAATGAGCAGTTCTTC
TRBV7-8,many,TRBJ2-2,NA,CASSPFVWHTGELFF,TGTGCCAGCAGCCCCTTTGTATGGCACACCGGGGAGCTGTTTTTT
TRBV13,few,TRBJ1-3,NA,CASSYGSSGNTIYF,TGTGCCAGCAGCTACGGAAGCTCTGGAAACACCATATATTTT
TRBV27,many,TRBJ2-3,TRBD2,CASSLGLAGRPSTDTQYF,TGTGCCAGCAGTTTAGGACTAGCGGGAAGACCTAGCACAGATACGCAGTATTTT
TRBV13,few,TRBJ2-7,NA,CASSLSSSSYEQYF,TGTGCCAGCAGCTTGAGCAGTAGCTCCTACGAGCAGTACTTC
TRBV27,NA,TRBJ1-2,NA,CASSSIQRTAECGYTF,TGTGCCAGCAGTTCTATTCAGCGGACAGCTGAGTGTGGCTACACCTTC
TRBV4-1,NA,TRBJ1-2,NA,CASSQGTGQGYGCTF,TGCGCCAGCAGCCAAGGGACGGGACAAGGATATGGCTGCACCTTC
TRBV11-2,many,TRBJ2-5,NA,CASSLVRGGQETQYF,TGTGCCAGCAGCTTAGTGCGGGGAGGCCAAGAGACCCAGTACTTC
TRBV6-5,many,TRBJ2-7,TRBD1,CASSYSSGQKIYEQYF,TGTGCCAGCAGTTACTCGTCGGGACAGAAAATTTACGAGCAGTACTTC
TRBV29-1,many,TRBJ2-2,NA,CSVELFQANTGELFF,TGCAGCGTTGAATTGTTCCAAGCGAACACCGGGGAGCTGTTTTTT
TRBV6-2/TRBV6-3,many,TRBJ1-1,NA,CASRDYSTEAFF,TGTGCCAGCAGGGACTATAGCACTGAAGCTTTCTTT
TRBV6-6,many,TRBJ2-2,NA,CASSYAGPYTGELFF,TGTGCCAGCAGTTACGCAGGCCCCTACACCGGGGAGCTGTTTTTT
TRBV7-9,many,TRBJ1-1,TRBD1,CASRTGLGTEAFF,TGTGCCAGCAGGACAGGGTTGGGGACTGAAGCTTTCTTT
TRBV2,NA,TRBJ2-4,NA,CASSDFRGERAKNIQYF,TGTGCCAGCAGTGACTTTAGAGGGGAGAGGGCCAAAAACATTCAGTACTTC
TRBV29-1,many,TRBJ2-3,TRBD2,CSVEGGLAGADTQYF,TGCAGCGTTGAAGGGGGACTAGCGGGAGCAGATACGCAGTATTTT
TRBV27,NA,TRBJ2-3,TRBD1,CASSIGTGYPDTQYF,TGTGCCAGCAGTATCGGGACAGGGTACCCAGATACGCAGTATTTT
TRBV10-2,NA,TRBJ1-4,NA,CASGLKGQANEKLFF,TGCGCCAGCGGCCTTAAAGGGCAGGCGAATGAAAAACTGTTTTTT
TRBV6-2/TRBV6-3,many,TRBJ2-7,NA,CASSPGFYEQYF,TGTGCCAGCAGTCCAGGGTTTTACGAGCAGTACTTC
TRBV5-3,NA,TRBJ2-1,TRBD2,CATRLAGGHNEQFF,TGTGCCACCAGACTAGCGGGAGGCCACAATGAGCAGTTCTTC
TRBV15,many,TRBJ2-3,NA,CATSGLGGEADTQYF,TGTGCCACCAGCGGCCTTGGGGGAGAGGCAGATACGCAGTATTTT
TRBV24-1,many,TRBJ2-3,NA,CATTGDGPADTQYF,TGTGCCACCACCGGAGATGGACCGGCAGATACGCAGTATTTT
TRBV12-5,few,TRBJ2-3,NA,CASGFYADTQYF,TGTGCTAGTGGTTTCTATGCAGATACGCAGTATTTT
TRBV2,NA,TRBJ2-7,NA,CASYDGSYEQYF,TGTGCCAGCTACGACGGCTCCTACGAGCAGTACTTC
TRBV12-3/TRBV12-4,NA,TRBJ1-5,NA,CASSPNSNQPQHF,TGTGCCAGCAGTCCGAATAGCAATCAGCCCCAGCATTTT
TRBV30,many,TRBJ2-1,TRBD1,CAWSWDSEQFF,TGTGCCTGGAGTTGGGACAGTGAGCAGTTCTTC